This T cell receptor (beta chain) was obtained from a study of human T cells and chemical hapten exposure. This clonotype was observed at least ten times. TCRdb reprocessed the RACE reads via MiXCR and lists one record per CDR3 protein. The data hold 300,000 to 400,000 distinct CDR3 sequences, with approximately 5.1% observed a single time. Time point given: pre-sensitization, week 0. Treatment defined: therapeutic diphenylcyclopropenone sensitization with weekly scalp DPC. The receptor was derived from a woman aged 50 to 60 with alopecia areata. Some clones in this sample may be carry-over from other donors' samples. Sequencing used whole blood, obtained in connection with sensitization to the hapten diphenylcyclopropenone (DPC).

CDR3 in DNA: TGTGCCATCAGTGCGGGGCTAGCGGGGGGAAACATTCAGTACTTC. Its translation is CAISAGLAGGNIQYF. This chain joins TRBV10-3 and TRBJ2-4; TRBD2 aligns across 11 bases. Germline CDR1 and CDR2: ENHRY and SYGVKD. This CDR3 has 15 amino acids. V was clipped by 4 bases and J by 6 bases; unmatched bases: 5.